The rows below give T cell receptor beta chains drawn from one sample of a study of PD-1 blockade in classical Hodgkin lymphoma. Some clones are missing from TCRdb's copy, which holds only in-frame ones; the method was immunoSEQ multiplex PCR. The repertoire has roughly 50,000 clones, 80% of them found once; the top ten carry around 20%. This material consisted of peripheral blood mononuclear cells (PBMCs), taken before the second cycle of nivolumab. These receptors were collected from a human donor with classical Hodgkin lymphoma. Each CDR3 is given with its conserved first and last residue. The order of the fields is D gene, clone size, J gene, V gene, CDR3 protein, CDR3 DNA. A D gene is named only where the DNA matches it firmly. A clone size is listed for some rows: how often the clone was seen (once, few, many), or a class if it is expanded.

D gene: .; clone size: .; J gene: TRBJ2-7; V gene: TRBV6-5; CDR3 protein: CASSYSMERGTYEQYF; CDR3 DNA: TGTGCCAGCAGTTACTCGATGGAACGGGGGACCTACGAGCAGTACTTC
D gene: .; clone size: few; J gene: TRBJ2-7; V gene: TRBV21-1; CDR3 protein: CASSNRGQRTGLEQYF; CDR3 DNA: TGTGCCAGCAGCAATCGGGGGCAAAGGACAGGGCTAGAGCAGTACTTC
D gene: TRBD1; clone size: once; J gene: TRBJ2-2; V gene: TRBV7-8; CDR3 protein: CASSPQGTGTTGELFF; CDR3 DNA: TGTGCCAGCAGCCCCCAGGGGACAGGGACCACCGGGGAGCTGTTTTTT
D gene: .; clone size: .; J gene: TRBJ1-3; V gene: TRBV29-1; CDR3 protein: CSVGETGNTIYF; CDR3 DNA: TGCAGCGTTGGGGAAACTGGAAACACCATATATTTT
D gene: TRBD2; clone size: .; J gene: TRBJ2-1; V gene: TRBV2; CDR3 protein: CASRRLAGGSTYNEQFF; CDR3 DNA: TGTGCCAGCAGGAGACTAGCGGGAGGATCCACCTACAATGAGCAGTTCTTC
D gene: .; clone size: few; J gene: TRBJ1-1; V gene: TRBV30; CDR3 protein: CAWSGDTAYEAFF; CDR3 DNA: TGTGCCTGGAGTGGGGACACGGCCTATGAAGCTTTCTTT
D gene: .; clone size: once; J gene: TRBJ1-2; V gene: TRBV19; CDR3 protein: CASSPGDGYTF; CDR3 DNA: TGTGCCAGTAGTCCTGGGGATGGCTACACCTTC
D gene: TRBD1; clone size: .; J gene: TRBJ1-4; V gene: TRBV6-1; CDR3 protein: CASKASLGTGKLFF; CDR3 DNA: TGTGCCAGCAAGGCTTCTCTGGGGACAGGAAAACTGTTTTTT
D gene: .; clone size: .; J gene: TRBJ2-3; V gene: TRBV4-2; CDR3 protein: CASSQGSAGADTQYF; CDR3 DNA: TGTGCCAGCAGCCAGGGGTCCGCAGGGGCAGATACGCAGTATTTT
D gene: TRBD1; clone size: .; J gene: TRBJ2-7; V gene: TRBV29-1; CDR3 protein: CSVQDRPYEQYF; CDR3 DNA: TGCAGCGTCCAGGACAGGCCCTACGAGCAGTACTTC
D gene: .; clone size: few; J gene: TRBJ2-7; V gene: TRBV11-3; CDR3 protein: CASSLVGADEQYF; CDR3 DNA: TGTGCCAGCAGCTTGGTAGGGGCCGACGAGCAGTACTTC
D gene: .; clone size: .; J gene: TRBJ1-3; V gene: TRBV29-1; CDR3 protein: CSVEIGGDPIYF; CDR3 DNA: TGCAGCGTTGAAATAGGGGGTGACCCCATATATTTT
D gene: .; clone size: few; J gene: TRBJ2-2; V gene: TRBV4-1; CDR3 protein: CASSQGEDTGELFF; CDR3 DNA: TGCGCCAGCAGCCAAGGCGAGGACACCGGGGAGCTGTTTTTT
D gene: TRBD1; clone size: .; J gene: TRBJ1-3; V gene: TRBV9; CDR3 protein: CASSIGQEFSGNTIYF; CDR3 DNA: TGTGCCAGCAGCATTGGACAGGAGTTCTCTGGAAACACCATATATTTT
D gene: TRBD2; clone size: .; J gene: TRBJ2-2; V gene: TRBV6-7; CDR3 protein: CASSYGGVSTGELFF; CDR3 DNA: TGTGCCAGCAGTTACGGGGGGGTGAGCACCGGGGAGCTGTTTTTT
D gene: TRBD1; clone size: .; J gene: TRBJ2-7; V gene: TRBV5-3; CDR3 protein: CARSSDRGLKNEQYF; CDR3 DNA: TGTGCCAGAAGCTCCGACAGGGGCCTGAAAAACGAGCAGTACTTC
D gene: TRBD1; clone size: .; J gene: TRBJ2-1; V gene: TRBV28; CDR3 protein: CAINRGSSYNEQFF; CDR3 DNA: TGTGCCATCAACAGGGGGAGCTCCTACAATGAGCAGTTCTTC
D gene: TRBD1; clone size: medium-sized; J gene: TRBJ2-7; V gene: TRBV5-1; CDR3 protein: CASSPQGASIEQYF; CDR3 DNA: TGCGCCAGCAGCCCACAGGGGGCGAGTATCGAGCAGTACTTC
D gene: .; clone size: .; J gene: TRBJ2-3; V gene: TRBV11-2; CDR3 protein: CASSLDIWVGSSADTQYF; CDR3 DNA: TGTGCCAGCAGCTTAGATATCTGGGTCGGGAGTAGTGCAGATACGCAGTATTTT
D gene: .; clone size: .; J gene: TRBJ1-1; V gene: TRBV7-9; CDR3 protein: CASSPNLGGFFGNTEAFF; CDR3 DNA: TGTGCCAGCAGCCCCAATTTGGGGGGCTTCTTCGGGAACACTGAAGCTTTCTTT
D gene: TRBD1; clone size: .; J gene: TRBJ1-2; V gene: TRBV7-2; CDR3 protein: CASTLTGGNYGYTF; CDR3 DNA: TGTGCCAGCACCCTAACAGGGGGGAACTATGGCTACACCTTC
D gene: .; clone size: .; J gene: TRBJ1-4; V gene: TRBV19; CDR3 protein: CASSIGRTNEKLFF; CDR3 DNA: TGTGCCAGTAGTATAGGCCGGACTAATGAAAAACTGTTTTTT
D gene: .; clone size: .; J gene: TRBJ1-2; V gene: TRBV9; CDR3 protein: CASSVQLGNYGYTF; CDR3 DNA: TGTGCCAGCAGCGTACAGTTGGGCAACTATGGCTACACCTTC
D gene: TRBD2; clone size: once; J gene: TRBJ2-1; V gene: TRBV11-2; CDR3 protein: CASSLGASGGRYNEQFF; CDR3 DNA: TGTGCCAGCAGCTTGGGGGCTAGCGGGGGGCGCTACAATGAGCAGTTCTTC
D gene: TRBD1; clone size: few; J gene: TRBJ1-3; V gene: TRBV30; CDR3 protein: CAWSVGQGAWGNTIYF; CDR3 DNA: TGTGCCTGGAGTGTAGGACAGGGGGCTTGGGGAAACACCATATATTTT
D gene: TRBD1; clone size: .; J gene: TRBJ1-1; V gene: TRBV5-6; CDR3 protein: CASSLDRGWTEAFF; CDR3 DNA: TGTGCCAGCAGCCTGGACAGGGGGTGGACTGAAGCTTTCTTT
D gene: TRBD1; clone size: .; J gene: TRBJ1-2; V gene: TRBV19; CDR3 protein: CASSIRRAGGIGGYTF; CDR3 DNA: TGTGCCAGTAGTATACGCCGGGCAGGGGGCATTGGTGGCTACACCTTC
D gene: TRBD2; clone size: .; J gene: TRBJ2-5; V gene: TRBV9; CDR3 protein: CASSVAGGSGTQYF; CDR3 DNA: TGTGCCAGCAGCGTAGCTGGCGGGAGCGGGACCCAGTACTTC
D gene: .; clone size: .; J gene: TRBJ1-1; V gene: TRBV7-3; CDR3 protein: CASSSSTRDTEAFF; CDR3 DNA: TGTGCCAGCAGCTCATCTACCAGGGACACTGAAGCTTTCTTT
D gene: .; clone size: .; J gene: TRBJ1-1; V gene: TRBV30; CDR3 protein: CAWSVNRNTEAFF; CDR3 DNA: TGTGCCTGGAGTGTTAATAGGAACACTGAAGCTTTCTTT
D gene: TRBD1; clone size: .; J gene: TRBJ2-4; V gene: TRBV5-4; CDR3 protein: CASSSRAQGALGRNIQYF; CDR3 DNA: TGTGCCAGCAGCTCGAGGGCACAGGGGGCCCTCGGTCGGAACATTCAGTACTTC
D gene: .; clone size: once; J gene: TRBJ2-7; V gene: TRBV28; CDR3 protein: CASRYTGRYEQYF; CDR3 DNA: TGTGCCAGCAGATATACAGGGCGGTACGAGCAGTACTTC
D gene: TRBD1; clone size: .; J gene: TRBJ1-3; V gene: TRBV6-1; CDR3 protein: CASSLQGAYTIYF; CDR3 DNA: TGTGCCAGCAGTTTACAGGGGGCCTACACCATATATTTT
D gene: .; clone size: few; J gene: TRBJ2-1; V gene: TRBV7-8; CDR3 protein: CASSFLRLELSNEQFF; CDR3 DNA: TGTGCCAGCAGCTTCCTTCGACTAGAACTCTCAAATGAGCAGTTCTTC